This is a list of T cell receptor beta chains from one sample in a study of blood T cell repertoires in COVID-19. Assay used: immunoSEQ multiplex PCR; TCRdb lists only in-frame clones, some missing. This table holds 35,000 to 40,000 clones, 84% found once. What was sequenced was peripheral blood. These receptors came from a man aged 55-75 years with COVID-19, enrolled during active disease. Both conserved end residues are part of each CDR3. The D gene is left open where the match is weak. The size entry is marked missing in some rows and otherwise reads once, few, many or a size class.

j_call | v_call | clone_size | d_call | cdr3_nt | cdr3_aa
TRBJ2-5 | TRBV9 | - | TRBD2 | TGTGCCAGCAGCTCTCCCCTAGCGGGGCATCGAGAGACCCAGTACTTC | CASSSPLAGHRETQYF
TRBJ2-1 | TRBV11-2 | - | TRBD2 | TGTGCCAGCAGCCGCCTTAGCGGGAAGTCGGGTGAGCAGTTCTTC | CASSRLSGKSGEQFF
TRBJ1-5 | TRBV30 | - | TRBD1 | TGTGCCTGGAGTGTACCTACCCGGACAGGGGGAAATCAGCCCCAGCATTTT | CAWSVPTRTGGNQPQHF
TRBJ1-2 | TRBV5-1 | - | TRBD1 | TGCGCCAGCAGCTTACGGGACAGGGGAAGGGAAGGCTACACCTTC | CASSLRDRGREGYTF
TRBJ2-5 | TRBV5-4 | - | TRBD1 | TGTGCCAGCAGCTCGGGACAGGGGGCAGAGACCCAGTACTTC | CASSSGQGAETQYF
TRBJ2-7 | TRBV4-3 | - | - | TGCGCCAGCAGCCAAGATTTTAGCTCCTACGAGCAGTACTTC | CASSQDFSSYEQYF
TRBJ2-1 | TRBV30 | - | - | TGTGCCTGGAGTCTAGGTAATGAGCAGTTCTTC | CAWSLGNEQFF
TRBJ1-2 | TRBV7-8 | - | - | TGTGCCAGCAGCAAAAGGGAGGCGCCCCCGGGCTACACCTTC | CASSKREAPPGYTF
TRBJ2-7 | TRBV7-9 | - | - | TGTGCCAGCAGCTTAGGGGGACTTTCCTACGAGCAGTACTTC | CASSLGGLSYEQYF
TRBJ1-1 | TRBV7-9 | - | - | TGTGCCAGCAGCTTCAGTCAGAACACTGAAGCTTTCTTT | CASSFSQNTEAFF
TRBJ1-2 | TRBV12-3/TRBV12-4 | - | - | TGTGCCAGCAGTTTGGGAGGGACTTATGGCTACACCTTC | CASSLGGTYGYTF
TRBJ2-5 | TRBV19 | - | - | TGTGCCAGTAGTATAGGTTCGGACAGTAGGAAGACCCAGTACTTC | CASSIGSDSRKTQYF
TRBJ1-6 | TRBV30 | once | - | TGTGCCTGGAGTGTTGTACAGGGTCCTTCACCCCTCCACTTT | CAWSVVQGPSPLHF
TRBJ1-2 | TRBV5-6 | - | - | TGTGCCAGCAGCCTATCGACCAGGGGAAGTTTCGGGGGCTACACCTTC | CASSLSTRGSFGGYTF
TRBJ1-1 | TRBV5-1 | - | TRBD1 | TGCGCCAGCAGCTTGACGGGGACAGGGAACACTGAAGCTTTCTTT | CASSLTGTGNTEAFF
TRBJ2-3 | TRBV5-1 | - | TRBD1 | TGCGCCAGCAGCTCCTGGACAGGGCTCACAGATACGCAGTATTTT | CASSSWTGLTDTQYF
TRBJ2-7 | TRBV9 | - | - | TGTGCCAGCAGCGTAGGAACAGGAACTCCCTACGAGCAGTACTTC | CASSVGTGTPYEQYF
TRBJ1-1 | TRBV6-5 | - | - | TGTGCCAGCGATTCTACCCCGAACACTGAAGCTTTCTTT | CASDSTPNTEAFF
TRBJ1-2 | TRBV3-1/TRBV3-2 | - | - | TGTGCCAGCAGCCAAGTGAGCTACTTCTATGGCTACACCTTC | CASSQVSYFYGYTF
TRBJ1-6 | TRBV10-3 | - | - | TGTGCCATCAGTGAGGCCGGACAGAATAATTCACCCCTCCACTTT | CAISEAGQNNSPLHF
TRBJ1-2 | TRBV4-1 | - | TRBD1 | TGCGCCAGCAGCCAAGATACAGGGGTTTATGGCTACACCTTC | CASSQDTGVYGYTF
TRBJ1-1 | TRBV5-6 | - | TRBD1 | TGTGCCAGCAGCTTGGGGTCAGGGGGGAACACTGAAGCTTTCTTT | CASSLGSGGNTEAFF
TRBJ2-1 | TRBV27 | - | - | TGTGCCAGCAGTTTATACGGAGATGAGCAGTTCTTC | CASSLYGDEQFF
TRBJ1-2 | TRBV6-6 | once | - | TGTGCCAGCAGTTACTCGAGTGACTATGGCTACACCTTC | CASSYSSDYGYTF
TRBJ2-3 | TRBV2 | once | TRBD1 | TGTGCCAGCACCCCTCAGGGACAGGGGTCAGATACGCAGTATTTT | CASTPQGQGSDTQYF
TRBJ1-1 | TRBV5-1 | - | TRBD1 | TGCGCCAGCACTGGGACAGGCGGGTCGGAAGCTTTCTTT | CASTGTGGSEAFF
TRBJ2-7 | TRBV27 | - | - | TGTGCCAGCAGTTTATCGGGTCCCCCCTTTGACAGAGCCTACGAGCAGTACTTC | CASSLSGPPFDRAYEQYF
TRBJ1-5 | TRBV10-3 | - | - | TGTGCCACCAACGCGGGGGGGAGCAATCAGCCCCAGCATTTT | CATNAGGSNQPQHF
TRBJ2-7 | TRBV5-4 | - | TRBD2 | TGTGCCAGCAGCCCCGGGACTAGCGGGAGCTCCTACGAGCAGTACTTC | CASSPGTSGSSYEQYF
TRBJ2-7 | TRBV12-3/TRBV12-4 | once | TRBD1 | TGTGCCAGCAGCCCAGGACAGGCCTACGAGCAGTACTTC | CASSPGQAYEQYF
TRBJ1-2 | TRBV16 | - | TRBD1 | TGTGCCAGCAGCCACGGGACAGTGGGGTATGGCTACACCTTC | CASSHGTVGYGYTF
TRBJ2-2 | TRBV10-3 | once | TRBD1 | TGTGCCATCAGTGATCAGGTGGGGGGACAGGGAAGCACCGGGGAGCTGTTTTTT | CAISDQVGGQGSTGELFF
TRBJ1-6 | TRBV2 | - | - | TGTGCCAGCAGTCCCTACCTCGGGGGGGATTCACCCCTCCACTTT | CASSPYLGGDSPLHF
TRBJ2-7 | TRBV9 | - | TRBD2 | TGTGCCAGCAGCGTAGCGGGAGGCCAAGCCTACGAGCAGTACTTC | CASSVAGGQAYEQYF
TRBJ1-6 | TRBV9 | - | - | TGTGCCAGCAGCGTAGGTCCAGGGCCATCCGCCGAGCCCCTCCACTTT | CASSVGPGPSAEPLHF
TRBJ2-1 | TRBV11-3 | - | TRBD1 | TGTGCCAGCAGCTCGACAGGGAACCATGAGCAGTTCTTC | CASSSTGNHEQFF
TRBJ1-3 | TRBV27 | - | - | TGTGCCAGCAGCAGTGGGGGGAGCTCTGGAAACACCATATATTTT | CASSSGGSSGNTIYF
TRBJ1-5 | TRBV6-5 | - | - | TGTGCCAGCAGACAGGTGAACAATCAGCCCCAGCATTTT | CASRQVNNQPQHF
TRBJ1-1 | TRBV6-5 | - | - | TGTGCCAGCAGACTACCTCAGGGCACTGAAGCTTTCTTT | CASRLPQGTEAFF
TRBJ1-1 | TRBV19 | - | - | TGTGCCAGTAGCCCCCGAGGGGGTTTGAACACTGAAGCTTTCTTT | CASSPRGGLNTEAFF
TRBJ1-1 | TRBV29-1 | few | - | TGCAGCGTGGCTGAGGGCAGGAACACTGAAGCTTTCTTT | CSVAEGRNTEAFF
TRBJ1-4 | TRBV7-2 | - | - | TGTGCCAGCAGCTCCGGGCCGGGGCTGTTTTTT | CASSSGPGLFF
TRBJ2-2 | TRBV3-1/TRBV3-2 | - | - | TGTGCCAGCAGCCAAGGTTGGACCGGGGCCGGGGAGCTGTTTTTT | CASSQGWTGAGELFF
TRBJ1-2 | TRBV7-9 | - | TRBD1 | TGTGCCAGCAGCCAAGGCCAGGGGGGCGGCTACACCTTC | CASSQGQGGGYTF
TRBJ1-2 | TRBV12-3/TRBV12-4 | - | - | TGTGCCAGCAGTTTTAGGGGCAGAGAGGGCTACACCTTC | CASSFRGREGYTF
TRBJ1-6 | TRBV27 | - | - | TGTGCCAGCAGTTTTCGGCAGGGAAGGACCTATAATTCACCCCTCCACTTT | CASSFRQGRTYNSPLHF